This T cell receptor beta chain stems from a study of cytotoxic CD8 clonotypes in ibrutinib-treated CLL (dated by TCRdb to the early 2020s). Regarding the research as a whole: In this cohort, approximately 15 patients were treatment-naive and 11 to 12 were relapsed/refractory, while 17 to 18 had unmutated IGHV. Responses were partial in some 24 patients and complete in 2; after median around 68 months follow-up, approximately 15 stayed in remission and about twelve progressed. On average, each sample yielded 255,043 productive templates and 85,000 to 95,000 productive rearrangements. Of the 90 or so participants in the trial, approximately 26 had longitudinal samples available. Response samples were obtained after a median of about 13 months of treatment, with a range of roughly 6 to 40 months. Cryopreserved peripheral blood mononuclear cells were obtained prior to treatment, at the time of response, and at either disease progression or sustained remission.

Each clonotype received, on average, around 9.6x coverage in deep resolution sequencing performed on a MiSeq, where the target depth lay between 1 in 1 million and 1 in 200,000 T cells. The immunoSEQ hsTCRB Kit was used to generate the TCR beta libraries. Per the authors' processing: Data were analyzed with ImmunoSEQ Data Assistant and ImmunoSEQ Analyzer, with V, D and J genes assigned per IMGT definitions. Clonality, with values ranging from 0 to 1, was calculated as one minus the normalized Shannon entropy of productive rearrangement frequencies. Public clonotype analysis was restricted to overrepresented clonotypes comprising at least 0.05% of each patient's repertoire. Repertoires from approximately 12 age-matched healthy donors in immuneACCESS were used as clonality controls. TCRdb took over this immuneACCESS table, retaining in-frame rearrangements with V and J assigned. Such tables are incomplete; in checked studies, under half of the missing clones stem from an unresolved V gene, and the remainder is unexplained. V and J calls and clone size are copied from that table; D and trimming were computed from the DNA. In this sample the table shows tens of thousands of clones, 49% of which occur a single time. The top ten clones comprise approximately 17% of the sample.

A remark on this clone: Its specific antigen is unknown. No qualities accompany the bases; no much larger clone lies one base away.

Study-wide findings and limitations: Public clonotypes were rare and either shrank or stayed stable during treatment, and the rise in clonality at ibrutinib response reflected expansion of private clonotypes. Clonality increased at ibrutinib response, stayed stable in sustained remission, and fell back toward baseline at progression. At baseline, clonality was higher than in age-matched healthy donors and showed a strong correlation with circulating CD8+ T-cell counts. Sampling times were not matched between patients in sustained remission and patients whose disease was progressing, and lymph node repertoires were not examined.

The germline V gene (reference sequence) provides CDR1 SEHNR and CDR2 FQNEAQ. Reading from cysteine to phenylalanine, the CDR3 counts 11 amino acids. This entry keeps only the CDR3 DNA: 33 bases, framed from base 1. The V and J ends are trimmed by 4 bases and 5 bases, leaving 5 bases between them. For TCR beta library preparation, 1.5 to 2.5 micrograms of genomic DNA were extracted from the cryopreserved PBMCs. Longitudinal blood samples from CLL patients on ibrutinib monotherapy were analyzed using high-throughput TCR beta sequencing. Patients were enrolled in a phase 2 open-label single-center ibrutinib monotherapy trial.

The V and J genes are TRBV7-9 and TRBJ2-5, and perhaps TRBD2 as D gene, on 5 matching bases. This TCR was sampled from a human donor with chronic lymphocytic leukemia. Sequenced here: PBMCs, sampled before ibrutinib treatment. The sequenced DNA is TGTGCCAGCAGCTCGGGGGAGACCCAGTACTTC. Translation gives CASSSGETQYF.